The 13 T cell receptor beta chains below were found in one sample sequenced in a study of Ad26.COV2.S vaccination and SARS-CoV-2 variants. Some clones are missing from TCRdb's copy, which holds only in-frame ones; the method was immunoSEQ multiplex PCR. Of a few hundred thousand clones in the sample, about 90% were seen once. Treatment described: roughly 20 received Ad26.COV2.S at low or high dose, single or two shots; roughly 5 received placebo; per-sample allocation not given. Specimen acquisition occurred on day 63 following the initial vaccine or placebo injection. The sequences come from peripheral blood, collected in a trial of Ad26.COV2.S vaccine versus placebo. The receptor source for this set is a person aged 18-65 years who received the Ad26.COV2.S COVID-19 vaccine or a placebo.

The genes are TRBV18 and TRBJ1-2; D is unresolved. In germline, CDR1 is KGHSH, CDR2 LQKENI. This CDR3 has 16 residues. The V gene lost 3 bases and the J gene lost 4 bases, with 18 bases spanning the gap. CDR3 nucleotide sequence: TGTGCCAGCTCACCCTTGGTCAAAGTGTTAAGCTATGGCTACACCTTC. The encoded protein is CASSPLVKVLSYGYTF.

The V call is TRBV27, the J call TRBJ1-1, with D uncertain. The CDR3 totals 14 residues. The V end lost 4 bases, the J end lost 1 base, and 10 bases lay between the germline ends. CDR1 MNHEY and CDR2 SMNVEV come from the germline V gene (reference sequence). The CDR3 here is CASSSPTANTEAFF. The CDR3 bases are TGTGCCAGCAGTTCCCCCACGGCGAACACTGAAGCTTTCTTT.

J is TRBJ1-6 and V is TRBV7-2; 7 nucleotides agree with TRBD1. Germline V gene lookup returns CDR1 SGHTA and CDR2 FQGNSA. The CDR3 extends over 15 amino acids. Losses at the gene ends were 5 bases for V and 4 bases for J; bases not matched to a gene: 5. In DNA, the CDR3 is TGTGCCAGCAGCGAAAGACAGGGTTATAATTCACCCCTCCACTTT. It translates to CASSERQGYNSPLHF.

The gene calls are TRBV27 and TRBJ1-6; D ambiguous. This CDR3 has 13 amino acids. CDR1 MNHEY and CDR2 SMNVEV come from the germline V gene (reference sequence). V shed 2 bases and J shed 10 bases, with 9 bases lying between them. CDR3 in amino acids: CASSLMAASPLHF. CDR3 nucleotide sequence: TGTGCCAGCAGTTTAATGGCAGCCTCACCCCTCCACTTT.

V is TRBV6-2 or TRBV6-3 and J is TRBJ1-3; D unresolved. The CDR3 extends over 17 amino acids. V was clipped by 2 bases and J by 2 bases, with 16 bases between them. CDR1 MNHEY and CDR2 SVGEGT come from the germline V gene. The CDR3 reads CASSYVFFMGTGNTIYF. The CDR3 DNA sequence: TGTGCCAGCAGTTACGTTTTTTTCATGGGAACTGGAAACACCATATATTTT.

V is TRBV6-5 and J is TRBJ2-5, with D possibly matching TRBD2 (6 bases). The germline V gene encodes CDR1 MNHEY and CDR2 SVGAGI. V was pared by 4 bases and J by 2 bases, with 14 bases between. CDR3 length: 15 amino acids. The CDR3 here is CASSFSGVTQETQYF. In nucleotides, the CDR3 is TGTGCCAGCAGTTTCTCGGGGGTGACTCAAGAGACCCAGTACTTC.

This clone came up a few times. Within the sample, other DNA sequences also encode this same CDR3. The chain is built from TRBV18 and TRBJ1-5; TRBD1 agrees at 10 bases. V dropped 5 bases and J dropped 6; count of bases not matched to a gene: 1. Germline V gene data show CDR1 as KGHSH and CDR2 as LQKENI. The CDR3 totals 13 residues. CDR3 sequence (DNA): TGTGCCAGCTCAGGACAGGGGGGTCAGCCCCAGCATTTT. This encodes CASSGQGGQPQHF.

The J gene is TRBJ1-1, the V gene TRBV4-1; D is perhaps TRBD1 (6 bases). This CDR3 region has 16 residues. Deletions cut 4 bases from V and 0 bases from J, with 15 bases between. The germline V gene has CDR1 MGHRA and CDR2 YSYEKL. The CDR3 here is CASSPRTEIMNTEAFF. For the CDR3, the DNA is TGCGCCAGCAGCCCCCGGACAGAGATTATGAACACTGAAGCTTTCTTT.

The chain recombines TRBV7-9 with TRBJ2-5; maybe TRBD1 (6 bases). V lost 4 bases to trimming and J lost 0 bases, with 9 bases between them. CDR3 length equals 14 residues. Germline CDR1 reads SEHNR; CDR2 reads FQNEAQ (reference sequence). The CDR3 DNA reads as TGTGCCAGCAGCTATCAGGGGAACCAAGAGACCCAGTACTTC. Its protein product is CASSYQGNQETQYF.

This chain uses TRBV6-5 with TRBJ2-1; 8 bases match TRBD2. The CDR3 loop spans 16 amino acids. Germline CDR1 MNHEY, CDR2 SVGAGI. V lost 2 bases to trimming and J lost 5 bases; unmatched junction nucleotides: 8. The CDR3 DNA sequence: TGTGCCAGCAGTTACCATCGGGGGGGCCTCGACAATGAGCAGTTCTTC. Translating gives CASSYHRGGLDNEQFF.

The V gene is TRBV18, the J gene TRBJ1-2, with D maybe TRBD1 (5 bases). The CDR3 loop spans 15 amino acids. Germline CDR1 reads KGHSH; CDR2 reads LQKENI. Trimming cost V 3 bases and J 4 bases, with 15 bases left between them. CDR3 sequence (DNA): TGTGCCAGCTCACCGCGATTTAGTGACAGCTATGGCTACACCTTC. It yields the protein CASSPRFSDSYGYTF.

The chain has TRBV19 and TRBJ2-1; the match to TRBD1 covers 8 bases. CDR3 size: 12 residues. J gave up 6 bases and V 6 bases, and 1 base lay outside the gene matches. Germline CDR1 and CDR2: LNHDA and SQIVND (reference sequence). CDR3 loop: CASSRGLNEQFF. The DNA for the CDR3 is TGTGCCAGTAGCAGGGGGCTCAATGAGCAGTTCTTC.

V is TRBV6-4 and J is TRBJ2-1; TRBD2 matches 11 bases. V shed 0 bases, J shed 4 bases, and the junction held 2 bases outside the gene matches. The CDR3 sequence is 16 residues long. Germline CDR1 is MRHNA and CDR2 is SNTAGT. The CDR3 is CASSDSASGGYNEQFF. DNA of the CDR3: TGTGCCAGCAGTGACTCTGCTAGCGGGGGGTACAATGAGCAGTTCTTC.